This TCR beta chain is from a study of T cell responses to AZD1222 COVID-19 vaccine. The data were produced by immunoSEQ multiplex PCR, yet TCRdb's version contains in-frame clones alone and is incomplete. The data contain fewer than 95,000 clones, 91% of them singletons. Study results and limitations: A rise in Spike-specific TCR breadth and depth followed two AZD1222 doses. Clonal diversity was possibly underestimated; the donors were predominantly white British and more often female. No repertoire was sampled before or during the peak T cell response, only after it.

A word on this clone: Its antigen is not known.

The CDR3 extends over 15 amino acids. Germline V gives CDR1 MNHEY, CDR2 SVGAGI. V trimming: 2 bases; J trimming: 2 bases; junction bases outside the gene matches: 1. J is TRBJ2-1 and V is TRBV6-5, with 9 bases that match TRBD2. This sequence was found in an adult who received the AZD1222 COVID-19 vaccine. The specimen was peripheral blood, collected 28 days after the second AZD1222 dose. This CDR3 reads CASSYGGRAYNEQFF. CDR3 sequence (DNA): TGTGCCAGCAGTTACGGCGGGAGGGCCTACAATGAGCAGTTCTTC.